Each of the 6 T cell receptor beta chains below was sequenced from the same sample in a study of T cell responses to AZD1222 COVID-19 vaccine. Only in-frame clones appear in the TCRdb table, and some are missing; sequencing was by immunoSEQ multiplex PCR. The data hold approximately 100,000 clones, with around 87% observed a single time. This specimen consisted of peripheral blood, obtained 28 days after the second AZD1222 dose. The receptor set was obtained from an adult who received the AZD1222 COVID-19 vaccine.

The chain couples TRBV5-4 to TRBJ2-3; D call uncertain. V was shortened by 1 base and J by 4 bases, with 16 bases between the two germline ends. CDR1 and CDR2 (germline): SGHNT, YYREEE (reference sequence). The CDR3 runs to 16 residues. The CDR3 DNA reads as TGTGCCAGCAGCTTGAACGTGGGTCGGCCCCCAGATACGCAGTATTTT. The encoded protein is CASSLNVGRPPDTQYF.

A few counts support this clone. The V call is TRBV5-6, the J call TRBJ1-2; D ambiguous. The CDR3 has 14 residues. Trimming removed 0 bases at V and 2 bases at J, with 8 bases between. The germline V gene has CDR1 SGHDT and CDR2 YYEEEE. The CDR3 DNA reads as TGTGCCAGCAGCTTGGGACGGCGAAACTATGGCTACACCTTC. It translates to CASSLGRRNYGYTF. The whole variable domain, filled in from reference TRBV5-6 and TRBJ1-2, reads DAGVTQSPTHLIKTRGQQVTLRCSPKSGHDTVSWYQQALGQGPQFIFQYYEEEERQRGNFPDRFSGHQFPNYSSELNVNALLLGDSALYLCASSLGRRNYGYTFGSGTRLTVV.

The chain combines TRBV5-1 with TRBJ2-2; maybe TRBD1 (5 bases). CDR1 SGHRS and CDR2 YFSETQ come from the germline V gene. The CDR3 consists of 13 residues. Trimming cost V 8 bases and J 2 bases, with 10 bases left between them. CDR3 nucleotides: TGCGCCAGTGGACACCCTAACACCGGGGAGCTGTTTTTT. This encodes CASGHPNTGELFF.

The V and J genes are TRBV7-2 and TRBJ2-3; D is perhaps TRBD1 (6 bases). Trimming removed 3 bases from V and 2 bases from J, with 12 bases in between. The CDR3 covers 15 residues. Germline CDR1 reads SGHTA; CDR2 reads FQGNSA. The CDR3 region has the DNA TGTGCCAGCAGCTTTTGGACAGATTCCACAGATACGCAGTATTTT. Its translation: CASSFWTDSTDTQYF.

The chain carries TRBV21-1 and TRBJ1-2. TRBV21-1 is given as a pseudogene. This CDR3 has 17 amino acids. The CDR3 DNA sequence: TGTGCCAGCAGCAATCCTATTCGGGAGGGGAGAATCTATGGCTACACCTTC. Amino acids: CASSNPIREGRIYGYTF.

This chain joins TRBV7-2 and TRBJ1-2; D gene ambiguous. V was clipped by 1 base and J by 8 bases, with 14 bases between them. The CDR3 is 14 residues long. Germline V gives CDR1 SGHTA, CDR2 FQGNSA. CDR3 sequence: CASSLGALLLGYTF. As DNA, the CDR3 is TGTGCCAGCAGCTTAGGGGCGCTCCTATTAGGCTACACCTTC.